These 14 T cell receptor beta chains share one sample of origin, sequenced in a study of T cell changes during pregnancy in multiple sclerosis (dated by TCRdb to between 2018 and 2020). Preparation of the library involved the immunoSEQ multiplex PCR assay. TCRdb stores this immuneACCESS table with in-frame sequences only. Part of the clones is absent; in the studies checked, under half of the shortfall reflects unresolved V genes, and no reason is known for the rest. Counted in this sample were 50,000 to 60,000 clones; over 75% of them appeared once. The top ten constitute 2.2% of the sample. The sequences come from peripheral blood, collected in the first trimester of pregnancy. The receptor set was obtained from a female donor in good health, enrolled as a control in a pregnancy study.

The CDR3: CASSSRTGIGNTIYF. The CDR3 DNA follows: TGTGCCAGCAGCTCCCGGACAGGGATAGGAAACACCATATATTTT. The rearrangement uses TRBV7-2 and TRBJ1-3; TRBD1 matches at 8 bases. CDR1 is SGHTA and CDR2 is FQGNSA in the germline V gene. The junction had 6 bases not matched to a gene; V was cut back by 4 bases and J by 4 bases. The CDR3 totals 15 residues.

The gene calls are TRBV6-6 and TRBJ1-6, with 7 bases lining up with TRBD1. This CDR3 region has 16 residues. Germline loops: CDR1 MNHNY, CDR2 SVGAGI (reference sequence). With V trimmed by 2 bases and J by 7 bases, 8 bases remained unmatched. The CDR3 loop reads CASSYQSTGFNSPLHF. The CDR3, as DNA: TGTGCCAGCAGTTACCAATCGACAGGGTTCAATTCACCCCTCCACTTT.

The genes are TRBV18 and TRBJ2-3, with D perhaps TRBD2 (6 bases). CDR3 length equals 13 residues. V was trimmed by 3 bases and J by 14 bases, leaving 18 bases between them. Germline CDR1 reads KGHSH; CDR2 reads LQKENI. CDR3 amino acids: CASSPQQEGVLYF. The CDR3 DNA reads as TGTGCCAGCTCACCCCAGCAGGAGGGAGTACTGTATTTT.

V usage is TRBV11-2 and J usage is TRBJ2-3; 8 nucleotides agree with TRBD1. In germline, CDR1 is SGHAT, CDR2 FQNNGV. This CDR3 spans 15 amino acids. V was pared by 4 bases and J by 4 bases, with 7 bases of the junction left unmatched. The CDR3 DNA is TGTGCCAGCAGCTCTGCCCAGGGGGCTTCAGATACGCAGTATTTT. The encoded protein is CASSSAQGASDTQYF.

J is TRBJ2-1 and V is TRBV28; D gene uncertain. Between the trimmed V and J ends, which lost 4 bases and 2 bases, there was a span of 6 bases. The germline V gene encodes CDR1 MDHEN and CDR2 SYDVKM. CDR3 length: 13 residues. Here the CDR3 reads CASSSVPYNEQFF. The CDR3 nucleotides are TGTGCCAGCAGTTCAGTCCCCTACAATGAGCAGTTCTTC.

This CDR3 reads CASSPPGQDLFPQYF. The CDR3 bases are TGCGCCAGCAGCCCCCCGGGACAGGACCTGTTCCCACAGTATTTT. This chain joins TRBV5-1 and TRBJ2-3; 8 bases line up with TRBD1. The J segment lost 12 bases and the V segment lost 4 bases, leaving 16 bases of the junction unmatched. This CDR3 contains 15 residues. Germline loops: CDR1 SGHRS, CDR2 YFSETQ. The variable domain in full, with the rest retrieved from reference TRBV5-1 and TRBJ2-3, is KAGVTQTPRYLIKTRGQQVTLSCSPISGHRSVSWYQQTPGQGLQFLFEYFSETQRNKGNFPGRFSGRQFSNSRSEMNVSTLELGDSALYLCASSPPGQDLFPQYFGPGTRLTVL.

This clone was detected once. The rearrangement joins TRBV27 to TRBJ1-1; D remains ambiguous. This CDR3 contains 13 residues. The V and J ends lost 4 bases and 10 bases respectively, with 16 bases between them. Per germline, CDR1 MNHEY and CDR2 SMNVEV (reference sequence). The CDR3, as DNA: TGTGCCAGCAGTTCTACGGGAGTTCTCGGAGCTTTCTTT. Amino acid sequence: CASSSTGVLGAFF.

The chain's CDR3 is CASKPGQGGSEQFF. DNA for the CDR3: TGTGCCAGCAAACCGGGACAGGGGGGATCAGAGCAGTTCTTC. V gene TRBV2 combines with J gene TRBJ2-1, with 11 bases aligning to TRBD1. This CDR3 is built from 14 residues. The V gene end was trimmed by 7 bases and the J gene end by 10 bases; junction bases not matched to a gene: 9. Looked up from germline, CDR1 is SNHLY and CDR2 is FYNNEI.

This chain joins TRBV18 and TRBJ1-2; TRBD1 agrees at 8 bases. This CDR3 comprises 14 residues. V trimming: 1 base; J trimming: 8 bases; junction bases outside the gene matches: 6. Germline loops: CDR1 KGHSH, CDR2 LQKENI. The CDR3 loop is CASSPRGQDVGYTF. The CDR3 DNA reads TGTGCCAGCTCACCACGGGGACAGGACGTGGGCTACACCTTC.

This clone was seen just once. The gene calls are TRBV19 and TRBJ1-2, with a possible D match to TRBD1 (5 bases). Per the germline V gene, CDR1 is LNHDA and CDR2 is SQIVND (reference sequence). The CDR3 extends over 15 amino acids. V was pared by 3 bases and J by 6 bases, with 17 bases between. CDR3 sequence: CASSILTGKGHGYTF. CDR3 DNA sequence: TGTGCCAGTAGTATTTTAACAGGCAAGGGTCATGGCTACACCTTC.

The chain has TRBV7-9 and TRBJ2-1; 8 bases fit TRBD2. J gave up 0 bases and V 7 bases, and 2 bases lay outside the gene matches. Germline assignment: CDR1 SEHNR and CDR2 FQNEAQ (reference sequence). This CDR3 spans 14 amino acids. For the CDR3, the DNA is TGTGCCAGCACCAGCGGGAGCTCCTACAATGAGCAGTTCTTC. Its protein is CASTSGSSYNEQFF.

The chain links TRBV28 to TRBJ2-7, with a tentative D call TRBD2 (6 bases). The length of the CDR3 is 15 residues. Per the germline V gene, CDR1 is MDHEN and CDR2 is SYDVKM. Between the trimmed V and J ends, which lost 3 bases and 4 bases, there was a span of 16 bases. The DNA for the CDR3 is TGTGCCAGCAGTTTTACCGGGGACTCCGGGTACGAGCAGTACTTC. It is translated as CASSFTGDSGYEQYF.

CDR3 amino acids: CASKKAGQGNYEQYF. The CDR3 DNA follows: TGCGCCAGCAAGAAAGCTGGACAGGGGAATTACGAGCAGTACTTC. This chain connects TRBV4-1 to TRBJ2-7; 9 nucleotides align to TRBD1. The length of the CDR3 is 15 residues. Germline-derived CDR1 and CDR2 are MGHRA and YSYEKL. V lost 7 bases and J lost 4; bases outside the gene matches: 11.

This chain uses TRBV6-1 with TRBJ1-5, with D maybe TRBD1 (5 bases). Trimming shortened V by 2 bases and J by 6 bases, and 8 bases separated the two germline ends. Germline assignment: CDR1 MNHNS and CDR2 SASEGT. The CDR3 sequence is 13 residues long. CDR3 protein: CASSEQGSQPQHF. DNA for the CDR3: TGTGCCAGCAGTGAACAGGGCAGTCAGCCCCAGCATTTT.